This section outlines one T cell receptor (beta chain) sequence together with its context. The antigen is undetermined. This sample was included in a study of cytomegalovirus exposure and HLA in healthy donors. Study-wide results and caveats: The listing of roughly 160 TCR beta chains classed them as cytomegalovirus-associated.

CDR1 is SGHRS and CDR2 is YFSETQ in the germline V gene. V dropped 4 bases and J dropped 2 bases, with 15 bases sitting between them. This CDR3 has 15 amino acids. Repertoires were generated with immunoSEQ multiplex PCR, while TCRdb's copy carries only in-frame clones and drops some. The table records 150,000 to 200,000 clones, more than 80% of them present only once. The sequence was obtained from a man younger than 30 in good health and CMV-seropositive. Input material: PBMCs. This chain links TRBV5-1 with TRBJ2-5; weak D call: TRBD1 (6 bases). In nucleotides, the CDR3 is TGCGCCAGCAGCGCGGACAGAGTGGGGCAAGAGACCCAGTACTTC. This codes for CASSADRVGQETQYF.